What follows is one T cell receptor beta chain and its context. Its matching antigen is unknown. Germline CDR1 SGHTS, CDR2 YDEGEE. Trimming cost V 5 bases and J 3 bases, with 6 bases left between them. The CDR3 sequence is 12 residues long. The entry originates in a study of OX40 agonist ivuxolimab in advanced cancers. Clones were sequenced by immunoSEQ multiplex PCR, and TCRdb holds only the in-frame ones, with some missing. The table shows about 30,000 clones, with 84% occurring only once. General study points: Dose levels from 0.1 to 3.0 mg/kg saw CD4+ and CD8+ blood T cells expand clonally by week 6. Clonal expansion in partial responders at 0.1-3.0 mg/kg ranked among the lowest. Low normalized T-cell clonal expansion was additionally recorded for some nonresponders. Relative to CD4+ cells, CD8+ T cells on average had more expanded clones.

This rearrangement joins TRBV5-8 to TRBJ2-1; the D is unclear. The receptor was derived from an adult with an advanced solid tumor such as melanoma, head and neck, liver or kidney cancer. Specimen: CD4+ or CD8+ T cells sorted from blood, collected in a trial of the OX40 agonist ivuxolimab. Here the CDR3 reads CASRVLYNEQFF. The CDR3 DNA sequence: TGTGCCAGCAGGGTCCTCTACAATGAGCAGTTCTTC. The variable domain in full, completed from reference TRBV5-8 and TRBJ2-1, reads EAGVTQSPTHLIKTRGQQATLRCSPISGHTSVYWYQQALGLGLQFLLWYDEGEERNRGNFPPRFSGRQFPNYSSELNVNALELEDSALYLCASRVLYNEQFFGPGTRLTVL.